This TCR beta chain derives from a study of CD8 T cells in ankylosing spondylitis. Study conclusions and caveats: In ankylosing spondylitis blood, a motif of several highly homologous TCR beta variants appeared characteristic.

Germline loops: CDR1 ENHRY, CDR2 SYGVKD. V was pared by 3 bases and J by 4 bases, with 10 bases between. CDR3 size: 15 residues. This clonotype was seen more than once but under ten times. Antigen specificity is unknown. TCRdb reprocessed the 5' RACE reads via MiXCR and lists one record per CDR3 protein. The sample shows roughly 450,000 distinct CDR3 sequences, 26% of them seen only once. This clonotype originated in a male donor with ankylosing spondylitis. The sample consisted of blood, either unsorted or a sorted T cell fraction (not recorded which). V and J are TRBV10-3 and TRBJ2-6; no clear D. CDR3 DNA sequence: TGTGCCATCAGTGAACACGTCTCAGGGGCCAACGTCCTGACTTTC. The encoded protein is CAISEHVSGANVLTF.